This T cell receptor (beta chain) was profiled in a study of cytomegalovirus exposure and HLA in healthy donors (dated by TCRdb to 2017 to 2019). With respect to the entire study: An earlier analysis of some 500 of the donors reported approximately 270 Gb of sequence data and approximately 110 million unique TCR beta sequences from roughly 200 million T cells. An early release that covered about 600 HLA-typed donors contained approximately 300 gigabases of sequencing data and tens of millions of unique TCR sequences. The genetic ancestry cluster associated with self-reported Caucasian donors included 81% of the approximately 400 genotyped donors. The study aimed to test whether cataloging public T cell receptors could reveal signatures of past pathogen exposure. Using immunosequencing, the study profiled T cell repertoires from about 610 subjects and related those repertoires to cytomegalovirus serostatus. A separate validation cohort of 100 to 150 different subjects was used in addition to the 666-subject first cohort. High-throughput TCR immunosequencing, statistical association of individual TCRs with disease status, and machine learning were combined to predict cytomegalovirus infection status. To study patterns of TCR occurrence, a later analysis re-analyzed previously published TCR beta repertoires from more than 550 donors and added high-resolution HLA genotyping. Rather than drawing on any new phenotypic data, the later analysis identified candidate immune exposures from TCR beta sequences and the way those sequences occurred across donors. In an earlier analysis of 500 to 650 of the donors, high-throughput TCR beta sequencing was used to judge whether each TCR beta V gene segment behaved as functional or pseudogenic. Alongside the repertoire data, information on donor age, sex, ethnicity and CMV serostatus was compiled. In a later genetic analysis, genome-wide SNP genotypes for about 55% of the roughly 700 donors were used, and that subset was treated as a discovery cohort. Every repertoire in the discovery cohort had been generated on one and the same sequencing platform. Class I and class II HLA loci were covered by the typing at four-digit resolution. Typing coverage varied by locus: roughly 629-640 donors for A, B, C, DRB1 and DQB1; approximately 560 for DQA1; more than 600 for DPA1; 400 to 480 for DPB1. Because of strong linkage in the cohort, roughly five DR-DQ haplotypes were treated as single units for association and clustering. Among almost 400 genotyped donors of the cohort, an average of approximately 250,000 unique TCR beta nucleotide sequences were sequenced per donor, roughly a sixth of them non-productive. Summary of the overall study and its limitations: An association between a missense DCLRE1C variant and V-gene and J-gene trimming of TCR beta chains was found in a later genetic analysis and replicated in an independent cohort. A later analysis associated about 17,000 TCR beta sequences with specific HLA alleles at a false discovery rate of 0.05. The authors suggested that the approach could potentially be generalized to other disease states and immunological phenotypes. The study listed 150 to 200 TCR beta chains as associated with cytomegalovirus. A later analysis reported that several top co-occurrence clusters appeared linked to parvovirus B19, influenza, CMV and Epstein-Barr virus. Some 15 rarely observed V segments, including chromosome 9 orphons, were excluded from the earlier analysis of a few hundred of the donors because counts were too low. In a later analysis, the rate of TCR association differed among HLA loci, with DRB1 alleles having the most associated TCRs and HLA-C alleles having the fewest. A few of the identified cytomegalovirus-associated TCR beta chains were confirmed in vitro to be specific for cytomegalovirus antigens. The 87-base-pair reads could not distinguish some IMGT-functional V segments, including TRBV6-2 and TRBV6-3, so those segments were excluded. Compared with equally common non-associated chains, HLA-associated TCR beta chains in a later analysis were more clonally expanded and had lower generation probabilities. The sequencing pipeline was judged likely to have produced a cluster of highly shared sequence variants as a technical artifact. Because some donors lacked HLA typing at each locus, the association tests relied only on the typed subset. Immune exposure information for the cohort was limited to CMV serostatus. In an earlier analysis of some 500 of the donors, most TCR beta V segments were observed in productive rearrangements about 90% or about 30% of the time, broadly matching IMGT annotations. The classifier was reported to diagnose cytomegalovirus status with high specificity and sensitivity in both the original cohort and the validation cohort. According to a later analysis, most CMV-associated TCR beta chains appeared to be HLA-restricted, and the HLA associations seemed to be driven largely by CMV exposure. In this cohort, only TCR beta chains were sequenced, and detectable features were limited by the absence of alpha or paired-chain data. Sequencing depth was assumed to be roughly uniform across donors in the presence/absence analyses, though that assumption may not hold. While some public TCRs were present in many individuals, most TCR sequences turned up only very rarely across donors. Correlated functional status among segregating V segments might reflect linkage disequilibrium, but an unknown experimental factor could not be ruled out. A later genetic analysis reported fewer N-insertions in productive TCRs among donors in an Asian-associated ancestry cluster than the roughly 700-donor mean. When HLA alleles, especially DR and DQ, strongly co-occurred, TCR associations were difficult to assign to individual alleles. A further reported finding was that TCR beta sequences accurately predicted the HLA-A and HLA-B alleles for most subjects in the first cohort.

The cohort consisted of hundreds of healthy bone marrow donors. All cohort members were sampled while nominally healthy, although unrecorded immune exposures were likely present. The donor was CMV seronegative and was included in the group of approximately 350 seronegative cohort members. Every donor gave a peripheral blood sample, and the peripheral blood mononuclear cells from that sample were used for TCR beta sequencing. Genomic DNA was extracted from the blood cell samples with the Qiagen DNeasy Blood Extraction Kit. Libraries were constructed by the immunoSEQ multiplex PCR assay. For the multiplex PCR, a mixture combining 60 forward primers for TCR Vbeta segments and 13 reverse primers for TCR Jbeta segments was used. Amplification of the CDR3 region of rearranged TCR beta genes was performed with a multiplex PCR assay on genomic DNA. The amplified TCR beta libraries were sequenced on the Illumina HiSeq System as 87-base-pair reads. On the study's bioinformatics: Across the roughly 670 repertoires, a later analysis counted some 80 million unique TCR beta chains, around 11 million of which were shared by at least two donors. A nearest-neighbor algorithm error-corrected the raw reads and collapsed the reads into unique sequences, merging closely related sequences to remove PCR and sequencing errors. CDR3 sequences were aligned to IMGT reference sequences to assign V, D and J gene segments. For a sequence to be retained, a match of at least six nucleotides was required to both a V gene segment and a J gene segment. A rearrangement was called productive if the CDR3 had no stop codons and remained in frame with V and J, and every other rearrangement was called non-productive. Following IMGT convention, CDR3 was defined as the stretch from the second conserved V-encoded cysteine up to the conserved J-encoded phenylalanine. Sequences without an unambiguous match to a single V gene segment were excluded from the earlier analysis of about 630 of the donors. An earlier analysis of some 610 of the donors called V segments functional above 56.7% productive rearrangements and segregating when the between-donor standard deviation exceeded 5%. A statistical classification framework was built to diagnose cytomegalovirus status from the catalog of TCR beta chain sequences. A later analysis assigned V and J genes by comparing TCR nucleotide sequences with IMGT/GENE-DB human TR gene sequences. Using the TCRdist pipeline, a later analysis assigned CDR3 sequences along with most-parsimonious VDJ recombination scenarios. A later analysis defined each TCR beta chain by its CDR3 amino acid sequence plus V-gene family, and excluded reads lacking a unique V-gene family. A later analysis removed 500 to 650 highly shared, low-generation-probability nucleotide sequences to deal with suspected cross-contamination and a sequencing artifact. A later analysis calculated a clonal expansion index for each public chain from normalized within-repertoire ranks of inferred template counts. In a later analysis, generation probabilities were computed using a VDJ recombination model fitted to out-of-frame rearrangements, and the results were checked against IGoR. Hypergeometric tests were used in a later analysis to score TCR-TCR, TCR-HLA and TCR-CMV co-occurrence, with a repertoire-size bias correction applied to the TCR pairs. A later analysis estimated false discovery rates by permuting HLA or CMV assignments 20 times. In a later analysis, co-occurring TCRs were grouped using DBSCAN, and TCRdist sequence similarity was added for clustering within HLA-allele-positive subsets. For co-occurrence clustering, repertoires with fewer than 30,000 or more than 120,000 public chains were excluded, along with a handful of repertoires with anomalous nucleotide sharing. As stored in TCRdb, this immuneACCESS dataset retains in-frame rearrangements with V and J assigned. A fraction of the clones does not appear; measured against another copy, unresolved V genes explain less than half of the discrepancy, and the remainder lacks a known reason. Clone size and the V and J calls come from that table; the DNA yielded D and trimming. The sample's clone listing holds about 60,000 clones. Jointly, the top ten make up roughly 2.1% of the sample.

About this clone: Its target antigen remains unknown.

The junction carries 14 bases between V and J, which are trimmed by 4 bases and 6 bases respectively. The CDR3 spans 14 residues, from the cysteine through the phenylalanine. This entry keeps only the CDR3 DNA: 42 bases, framed from base 1. Per the germline V gene, SGDLS is the CDR1 and YYNGEE is the CDR2. The sample taken for sequencing was PBMCs. The sequence is built from TRBV9 and TRBJ1-5; confidence is insufficient to name the D gene. This clonotype was sampled from a woman in her late teens or twenties in good health and CMV-seronegative. The CDR3 corresponds to CASSLGWGAQPQHF. The nucleotide sequence reads TGTGCCAGCAGCTTAGGGTGGGGAGCTCAGCCCCAGCATTTT.